This entry lists 6 T cell receptor beta chains sequenced from one sample in a study of blood T cell repertoires in COVID-19. TCRdb's table, derived via immunoSEQ multiplex PCR, lists solely in-frame clones and lacks some. The sample lists 30,000 to 40,000 clones; less than 95% were seen once. The sequencing sample was made of peripheral blood. Source of these receptors: a man older than 75 with acute or convalescent COVID-19.

V is TRBV15 and J is TRBJ1-2; 8 bases map to TRBD1. V shed 0 bases and J 3 bases; nucleotides not matched to a gene: 3. Per germline, CDR1 LNHNV and CDR2 YYDKDF (reference sequence). This CDR3 region has 15 residues. This CDR3 reads CATSRDGQGYYGYTF. The CDR3 coding sequence is TGTGCCACCAGCAGAGATGGACAGGGATACTATGGCTACACCTTC.

This chain links TRBV6-5 with TRBJ2-5; 7 positions agree with TRBD1. V trimming: 8 bases; J trimming: 4 bases; junction bases outside the gene matches: 4. From germline, CDR1 is MNHEY and CDR2 SVGAGI. This CDR3 is built from 12 residues. The DNA of the CDR3 is TGTGCCAGCTCGGGACAGCCAGAGACCCAGTACTTC. Translated: CASSGQPETQYF.

The chain recombines TRBV5-1 with TRBJ1-2; no firm D call. V was trimmed by 0 bases and J by 5 bases, leaving 11 bases between them. CDR1 SGHRS and CDR2 YFSETQ come from the germline V gene. The CDR3 runs to 14 residues. DNA of the CDR3: TGCGCCAGCAGCTTGGAGGAGACCTCATATGGCTACACCTTC. This codes for CASSLEETSYGYTF. Full variable domain (missing parts from reference TRBV5-1 and TRBJ1-2): KAGVTQTPRYLIKTRGQQVTLSCSPISGHRSVSWYQQTPGQGLQFLFEYFSETQRNKGNFPGRFSGRQFSNSRSEMNVSTLELGDSALYLCASSLEETSYGYTFGSGTRLTVV.

The V gene is TRBV28, the J gene TRBJ1-2, with D possibly being TRBD1 (6 bases). This CDR3 comprises 17 residues. From germline, CDR1 is MDHEN and CDR2 SYDVKM. V lost 6 bases, J lost 0 bases, and 20 bases lay in between. The CDR3 DNA sequence: TGTGCCAGCAGCTCCTTAGGCGGGGGGGCAACTAACTATGGCTACACCTTC. Amino acid sequence: CASSSLGGGATNYGYTF.

The chain links TRBV7-3 to TRBJ1-1; possibly TRBD1 for D (5 bases). This CDR3 region has 13 residues. Germline assignment: CDR1 SGHTA and CDR2 FQGTGA. V was cut by 3 bases and J by 1 base, with 6 bases left in between. CDR3 DNA sequence: TGTGCCAGCAGCTTCCAGGGGAACACTGAAGCTTTCTTT. Protein product: CASSFQGNTEAFF.

The count of this clone is one. V is TRBV11-2 and J is TRBJ2-7; 15 bases agree with TRBD2. Germline lookup yields CDR1 SGHAT and CDR2 FQNNGV. Trimming removed 8 bases from V and 2 bases from J; junction bases left unmatched: 4. The length of the CDR3 is 15 residues. CDR3 DNA: TGTGCCAGCGGGAGGACTAGCGGGGGGGCCTACGAGCAGTACTTC. Amino acid sequence: CASGRTSGGAYEQYF.